This TCR beta chain was observed in a study of T cell responses to AZD1222 COVID-19 vaccine. The CDR3 loop spans 11 amino acids. Trimming removed 3 bases at V and 4 bases at J, with 4 bases between. Germline values: CDR1 SGHTA, CDR2 FQGNSA. This table comes from immunoSEQ multiplex PCR, and its TCRdb copy is limited to in-frame clones, with some not included. The sample carries 150,000 to 190,000 clones, approximately 90% recorded once. Study-wide points: Among the donors, most were white British and more were female, and clonal diversity was possibly underestimated. Regions left unmutated in variants are reportedly the target of nearly half of spike-specific TCRs. Mapped onto spike, vaccine-associated CD4 TCRs spanned it and were dominant at 160-218 and 743-854. Following two doses of AZD1222, Spike-specific TCR breadth and depth rose.

Details on this clone: Antigen: not known.

Sequencing used peripheral blood, obtained on day 0 of AZD1222 vaccination. J is TRBJ2-7 and V is TRBV7-2; D ambiguous. The sequence was collected from an adult in good health. CDR3 in amino acids: CASSLPYEQYF. The CDR3 coding sequence is TGTGCCAGCAGCTTGCCGTACGAGCAGTACTTC.